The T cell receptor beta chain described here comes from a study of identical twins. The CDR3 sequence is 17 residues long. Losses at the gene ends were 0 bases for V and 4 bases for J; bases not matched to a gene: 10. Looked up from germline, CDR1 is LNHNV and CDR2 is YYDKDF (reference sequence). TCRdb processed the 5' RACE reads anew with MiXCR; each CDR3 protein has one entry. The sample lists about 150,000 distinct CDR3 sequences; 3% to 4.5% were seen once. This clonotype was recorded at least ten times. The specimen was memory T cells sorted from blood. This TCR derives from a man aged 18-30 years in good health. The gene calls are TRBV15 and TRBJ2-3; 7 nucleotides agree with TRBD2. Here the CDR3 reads CATSRDREGGSADTQYF. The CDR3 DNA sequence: TGTGCCACCAGCAGAGATCGTGAGGGAGGGTCTGCAGATACGCAGTATTTT. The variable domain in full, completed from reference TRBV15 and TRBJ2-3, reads DAMVIQNPRYQVTQFGKPVTLSCSQTLNHNVMYWYQQKSSQAPKLLFHYYDKDFNNEADTPDNFQSRRPNTSFCFLDIRSPGLGDTAMYLCATSRDREGGSADTQYFGPGTRLTVL.